The 24 T cell receptor beta chains reported below all come from one sample, sequenced in a study of blood T cell repertoires in COVID-19. Here immunoSEQ multiplex PCR was the method, and the copy in TCRdb shows in-frame clones only, minus some. The table lists 130,000 or so clones, under 90% of them singletons, with around 8% in the top ten. Sample: peripheral blood. The receptors were gathered from a woman in her sixties with active or convalescent COVID-19.

The chain uses TRBV30 and TRBJ2-1; D perhaps matches TRBD2 (5 bases). The CDR3 is made up of 14 amino acids. V lost 2 bases and J 6 bases, leaving 14 bases between the germline ends. Per germline, CDR1 GTSNPN and CDR2 SVGIG (reference sequence). The CDR3 is CAWSLGLGINEQFF. As DNA, the CDR3 is TGTGCCTGGAGTCTCGGACTGGGGATCAATGAGCAGTTCTTC.

This chain joins TRBV15 and TRBJ2-2, with TRBD1 identical over 10 bases. J was trimmed by 2 bases and V by 1 base; bases with no gene match: 1. The CDR3 contains 16 residues. CDR1 is LNHNV, CDR2 YYDKDF, per germline (reference sequence). The CDR3, as DNA: TGTGCCACCAGCAGAGGGACAGGGGGTAACACCGGGGAGCTGTTTTTT. This codes for CATSRGTGGNTGELFF. Together with reference TRBV15 and TRBJ2-2, the CDR3 gives the full variable domain: DAMVIQNPRYQVTQFGKPVTLSCSQTLNHNVMYWYQQKSSQAPKLLFHYYDKDFNNEADTPDNFQSRRPNTSFCFLDIRSPGLGDTAMYLCATSRGTGGNTGELFFGEGSRLTVL.

This clone was counted a single time. The chain uses TRBV6-1 and TRBJ1-4, with TRBD1 matching over 9 bases. Unmatched junction bases numbered 2, after V lost 3 bases and J lost 6 bases. The CDR3 sequence is 14 residues long. Per germline, CDR1 MNHNS and CDR2 SASEGT. CDR3 sequence (DNA): TGTGCCAGCAGTGACACAGGGGGCGATGAAAAACTGTTTTTT. Translating it yields CASSDTGGDEKLFF.

The chain recombines TRBV27 with TRBJ1-5, with 8 bases that match TRBD1. V shed 1 base, J shed 7 bases, and the junction held 12 bases outside the gene matches. The CDR3 sequence is 17 residues long. Germline V lookup: CDR1 MNHEY, CDR2 SMNVEV (reference sequence). CDR3 sequence (DNA): TGTGCCAGCAGTTTATGGTCGCAGGGGGCTAATAAACAGCCCCAGCATTTT. Translating gives CASSLWSQGANKQPQHF.

The rearrangement joins TRBV7-5 to TRBJ2-7; the table's D call, TRBD2, has no DNA check behind it. TRBV7-5 is reported as a pseudogene. The CDR3 loop spans 11 amino acids. The chain's CDR3 is CVRSSAYEQYV. CDR3 nucleotide sequence: TGTGTCAGAAGCTCGGCCTACGAGCAGTACGTC.

The chain carries TRBV5-6 and TRBJ2-7; D is perhaps TRBD1 (5 bases). Trimming took 0 bases from V and 1 from J, leaving 5 bases between them. Per the germline V gene, CDR1 is SGHDT and CDR2 is YYEEEE. This CDR3 comprises 13 residues. The CDR3 here is CASSLEGSYEQYV. Here the CDR3 DNA reads TGTGCCAGCAGCTTGGAGGGGTCCTACGAGCAGTACGTC.

This clone showed up just once. This chain connects TRBV18 to TRBJ1-3; weak D call: TRBD1 (5 bases). Between the trimmed V and J ends, which lost 1 base and 0 bases, there was a span of 7 bases. Germline values: CDR1 KGHSH, CDR2 LQKENI. This CDR3 is built from 15 residues. The CDR3 is CASSPRGGSGNTIYF. The CDR3 DNA is TGTGCCAGCTCACCACGGGGGGGCTCTGGAAACACCATATATTTT.

The chain has TRBV6-2 or TRBV6-3 and TRBJ2-2; D is possibly TRBD1 (5 bases). V lost 5 bases and J 5 bases, leaving 9 bases between the germline ends. This CDR3 is built from 13 residues. Germline CDR1 reads MNHEY; CDR2 reads SVGEGT. The CDR3 DNA sequence: TGTGCCAGCAGTAGAGCAGGGACCGGGGAGCTGTTTTTT. Translation gives CASSRAGTGELFF.

The chain joins TRBV28 to TRBJ1-2; 9 bases line up with TRBD1. The V gene's germline CDR1 is MDHEN and CDR2 SYDVKM. The V gene end was trimmed by 7 bases and the J gene end by 4 bases; junction bases not matched to a gene: 10. The CDR3 covers 15 residues. DNA for the CDR3: TGTGCCAGCACCTCGGACAGGGGCGAGGTCTATGGCTACACCTTC. Translating it yields CASTSDRGEVYGYTF.

This clone occurred once. This chain connects TRBV19 to TRBJ1-5; tentatively, D is TRBD1 (5 bases). The CDR3 consists of 16 residues. CDR1 and CDR2 (germline): LNHDA, SQIVND (reference sequence). The V gene lost 10 bases and the J gene lost 1 base, with 20 bases spanning the gap. CDR3 amino acids: CATRLGGLRSNQPQHF. Written as DNA, the CDR3 is TGTGCCACAAGGTTGGGGGGACTAAGGAGCAATCAGCCCCAGCATTTT.

The chain joins TRBV7-2 to TRBJ1-4, with 8 nucleotides matching TRBD1. The junction had 10 bases not matched to a gene; V was cut back by 5 bases and J by 8 bases. Germline CDR1 and CDR2: SGHTA and FQGNSA. The CDR3 sequence is 15 residues long. CDR3 in DNA: TGTGCCAGCAGCCTCCAGACAGGGGTAGAAGAAAAACTGTTTTTT. Its protein is CASSLQTGVEEKLFF. The full variable domain, with the rest looked up from reference TRBV7-2 and TRBJ1-4, is GAGVSQSPSNKVTEKGKDVELRCDPISGHTALYWYRQSLGQGLEFLIYFQGNSAPDKSGLPSDRFSAERTGGSVSTLTIQRTQQEDSAVYLCASSLQTGVEEKLFFGSGTQLSVL.

This sequence joins TRBV28 and TRBJ2-3, with TRBD2 matching over 11 bases. The CDR3 is made up of 16 amino acids. Losses at the gene ends were 5 bases for V and 1 base for J; bases not matched to a gene: 5. Germline V gene lookup returns CDR1 MDHEN and CDR2 SYDVKM. The CDR3 DNA is TGTGCCAGCAGTCCCTCACTAGCGGGGGGCACAGATACGCAGTATTTT. Translated, it gives CASSPSLAGGTDTQYF.

The chain carries TRBV19 and TRBJ1-1; D might be TRBD1 (6 bases). The germline V and J ends were trimmed by 8 bases and 3 bases, with 13 bases remaining between them. This CDR3 comprises 13 residues. Germline lookup yields CDR1 LNHDA and CDR2 SQIVND (reference sequence). CDR3 DNA sequence: TGTGCCAGTTCAAAACAGGGCCACACTGAAGCTTTCTTT. Protein: CASSKQGHTEAFF.

J is TRBJ2-2 and V is TRBV4-1; D gene uncertain. The CDR3 length is 15 residues. V was trimmed by 4 bases and J by 4 bases, leaving 13 bases between them. Germline V gene lookup returns CDR1 MGHRA and CDR2 YSYEKL. The CDR3 region is CASSPPFSPTGELFF. CDR3 DNA sequence: TGCGCCAGCAGCCCCCCGTTCAGTCCCACCGGGGAGCTGTTTTTT.

In this sample, this clone turned up once. The chain employs TRBV18 and TRBJ1-1; 11 nucleotides match TRBD1. The CDR3 covers 15 residues. V gave up 3 bases and J gave up 3 bases; unmatched junction bases: 3. The germline V gene has CDR1 KGHSH and CDR2 LQKENI. CDR3 amino acids: CASSPRGQGDTEAFF. The CDR3 DNA reads as TGTGCCAGCTCACCCCGGGGACAGGGGGACACTGAAGCTTTCTTT. Filled out from reference TRBV18 and TRBJ1-1, the complete variable domain reads NAGVMQNPRHLVRRRGQEARLRCSPMKGHSHVYWYRQLPEEGLKFMVYLQKENIIDESGMPKERFSAEFPKEGPSILRIQQVVRGDSAAYFCASSPRGQGDTEAFFGQGTRLTVV.

V gene TRBV5-1 combines with J gene TRBJ1-3, with 8 bases that match TRBD1. CDR1 SGHRS and CDR2 YFSETQ come from the germline V gene. The V and J ends lost 3 bases and 3 bases, in that order; junction bases with no gene match: 8. The CDR3 length is 16 residues. The CDR3, as DNA: TGCGCCAGCAGCTGGGGTCCGGGGACAGGTGGAAACACCATATATTTT. Amino acids: CASSWGPGTGGNTIYF.

This rearrangement joins TRBV11-1 to TRBJ1-2, with TRBD1 matching over 9 bases. V was pared by 2 bases and J by 8 bases, with 6 bases of the junction left unmatched. The CDR3 is made up of 14 amino acids. Germline CDR1 is SGHAT and CDR2 is FQDESV (reference sequence). DNA for the CDR3: TGTGCCAGCAGCTTATACGGACAGGGGAGCGGCTACACCTTC. Amino acid sequence: CASSLYGQGSGYTF.

CDR3 in amino acids: CASTPGGEGNTIYF. The DNA of the CDR3 is TGTGCCAGCACTCCCGGGGGGGAAGGAAACACCATATATTTT. V is TRBV28 and J is TRBJ1-3; D is possibly TRBD1 (5 bases). Looked up from germline, CDR1 is MDHEN and CDR2 is SYDVKM. CDR3 length equals 14 residues. V was trimmed by 7 bases and J by 4 bases, leaving 14 bases between them.

The rearrangement joins TRBV24-1 to TRBJ2-1, with TRBD1 identical over 11 bases. The CDR3 is 18 amino acids. Germline V gene data show CDR1 as KGHDR and CDR2 as SFDVKD. Trimming took 5 bases from V and 8 from J; bases not matched to a gene: 16. The CDR3 sequence is CATSGPRTGGAGFYEQFF. The CDR3 coding sequence is TGTGCCACCAGTGGCCCTAGGACAGGGGGCGCGGGTTTCTATGAGCAGTTCTTC.

This clone qualifies as medium-sized. J is TRBJ2-3 and V is TRBV27; TRBD2 aligns across 7 bases. Germline V gene lookup returns CDR1 MNHEY and CDR2 SMNVEV (reference sequence). This CDR3 region has 16 residues. Trimming took 6 bases from V and 0 from J; bases not matched to a gene: 9. CDR3 nucleotides: TGTGCCAGCAGCCCCGAGCGGGGCTCTAGCACAGATACGCAGTATTTT. As protein: CASSPERGSSTDTQYF.

The V call is TRBV2, the J call TRBJ2-2; D is uncertain. Looked up from germline, CDR1 is SNHLY and CDR2 is FYNNEI. This CDR3 has 12 residues. Trimming shortened V by 8 bases and J by 3 bases, and 7 bases separated the two germline ends. CDR3 region: CASSPDTGELFF. The CDR3, as DNA: TGTGCCAGCTCTCCCGACACCGGGGAGCTGTTTTTT.

This rearrangement joins TRBV4-1 to TRBJ1-1; 7 nucleotides line up with TRBD1. The CDR3 covers 14 residues. The germline V gene encodes CDR1 MGHRA and CDR2 YSYEKL. The junction had 5 bases not matched to a gene; V was cut back by 2 bases and J by 5 bases. CDR3 region: CASSQYRGGTEAFF. The CDR3 DNA sequence: TGCGCCAGCAGCCAATACAGGGGTGGGACTGAAGCTTTCTTT.

This chain links TRBV25-1 with TRBJ1-6; TRBD1 agrees at 9 bases. The CDR3 consists of 13 residues. The trim removed 8 bases at V and 8 bases at J, leaving 4 bases unmatched. CDR1 is MGHDK and CDR2 is SYGVNS in the germline V gene. For the CDR3, the DNA is TGTGCCAGCCGGGACAGGGTCGATTCACCCCTCCACTTT. Amino acids: CASRDRVDSPLHF. The whole variable domain, remainder taken from reference TRBV25-1 and TRBJ1-6, is EADIYQTPRYLVIGTGKKITLECSQTMGHDKMYWYQQDPGMELHLIHYSYGVNSTEKGDLSSESTVSRIRTEHFPLTLESARPSHTSQYLCASRDRVDSPLHFGNGTRLTVT.

This clone was detected once. The V and J genes are TRBV7-9 and TRBJ2-3; TRBD2 matches 7 bases. The V gene's germline CDR1 is SEHNR and CDR2 FQNEAQ (reference sequence). V was clipped by 2 bases and J by 2 bases; unmatched bases: 10. The CDR3 extends over 17 amino acids. CDR3 protein: CASSLPAGRGVTDTQYF. Written as DNA, the CDR3 is TGTGCCAGCAGCTTACCGGCAGGTCGGGGGGTCACAGATACGCAGTATTTT.